This passage covers 19 T cell receptor beta chains from one sample sequenced in a study of shared clonotypes between healthy human individuals. TCRdb keeps only in-frame clones here, not all; method: immunoSEQ multiplex PCR. There are some 500,000 clones in the sample; around 96% occur only once, and under 0.06% lies in the top ten. Sequencing was carried out using naive CD4+ T cells sorted from blood. Indicated subset: CD45RA+ positively selected. These receptors all come from a woman in her twenties or thirties in good health.

The chain recombines TRBV6-5 with TRBJ2-7; TRBD1 matches 7 bases. The germline gives CDR1 MNHEY, CDR2 SVGAGI. This CDR3 has 15 amino acids. V lost 1 base to trimming and J lost 3 bases; unmatched junction nucleotides: 6. The CDR3 reads CASSYYRGIDYEQYF. For the CDR3, the DNA is TGTGCCAGCAGTTACTACAGGGGTATTGACTACGAGCAGTACTTC.

The chain has TRBV13 and TRBJ2-2; D not certain. V gave up 5 bases and J gave up 4 bases, with 8 bases separating them. This CDR3 is 13 amino acids long. Germline-derived CDR1 and CDR2 are PRHDT and FYEKMQ (reference sequence). The CDR3 region has the DNA TGTGCCAGCAGCCCAGTGCGCACCGGGGAGCTGTTTTTT. Encoded protein: CASSPVRTGELFF.

This chain connects TRBV6-9 to TRBJ1-1; D is ambiguous. Trimming removed 7 bases from V and 0 bases from J, with 21 bases in between. Per germline, CDR1 MNHGY and CDR2 SVAAGI. The CDR3 length is 17 residues. CDR3 in amino acids: CASTLTVQAIMNTEAFF. As DNA, the CDR3 is TGTGCCAGCACCTTAACGGTCCAGGCGATTATGAACACTGAAGCTTTCTTT.

The gene calls are TRBV7-9 and TRBJ2-7, with TRBD2 matching over 12 bases. The CDR3 contains 16 residues. The junction had 9 bases not matched to a gene; V was cut back by 1 base and J by 8 bases. CDR1 is SEHNR, CDR2 FQNEAQ, per germline (reference sequence). The chain's CDR3 is CASSLGTSGRSLKQYF. CDR3 in DNA: TGTGCCAGCAGCTTAGGTACTAGCGGGAGGTCGCTGAAGCAGTACTTC.

The rearrangement uses TRBV5-5 and TRBJ1-5, with a tentative D call TRBD1 (5 bases). The CDR3 consists of 13 residues. Trimming took 4 bases from V and 7 from J, leaving 12 bases between them. Germline CDR1 reads SGHKS; CDR2 reads YYEKEE (reference sequence). CDR3 in DNA: TGTGCCAGCAGCCAAGACAGCATCCAGCCCCAGCATTTT. It encodes CASSQDSIQPQHF. Based on the CDR3 plus reference TRBV5-5 and TRBJ1-5, the full variable domain is DAGVTQSPTHLIKTRGQQVTLRCSPISGHKSVSWYQQVLGQGPQFIFQYYEKEERGRGNFPDRFSARQFPNYSSELNVNALLLGDSALYLCASSQDSIQPQHFGDGTRLSIL.

Only one count was recorded for this clone. The chain has TRBV4-2 and TRBJ2-3; D possibly corresponds to TRBD2 (6 bases). CDR1 is LGHNA, CDR2 YNFKEQ, per germline. The CDR3 consists of 16 residues. Trimming pared 5 bases from V and 2 bases from J, leaving 17 bases between. CDR3 loop: CASSLGGRDNTDTQYF. The CDR3 nucleotides read TGTGCCAGCAGCTTGGGAGGTCGGGATAACACAGATACGCAGTATTTT.

J is TRBJ2-3 and V is TRBV6-5, with TRBD2 identical over 8 bases. Germline V gene data show CDR1 as MNHEY and CDR2 as SVGAGI. This CDR3 region has 15 residues. Trimming at V came to 5 bases and at J to 3 bases, leaving 7 bases not matched to a gene. CDR3 region: CASSRGASGTDTQYF. The CDR3 DNA is TGTGCCAGCAGTCGCGGGGCTAGCGGGACAGATACGCAGTATTTT.

The CDR3 loop reads CASRQIATGGGRYEQYF. DNA for the CDR3: TGTGCCAGCAGACAAATTGCGACAGGGGGGGGACGCTACGAGCAGTACTTC. The chain employs TRBV27 and TRBJ2-7, with 9 bases aligning to TRBD1. The CDR3 spans 17 residues. The V segment lost 6 bases and the J segment 3 bases; nucleotides outside the gene matches: 15. From germline, CDR1 is MNHEY and CDR2 SMNVEV (reference sequence).

The V and J genes are TRBV28 and TRBJ1-6; D is perhaps TRBD1 (5 bases). CDR1 and CDR2 (germline): MDHEN, SYDVKM. This CDR3 comprises 16 residues. Trimming took 7 bases from V and 0 from J, leaving 13 bases between them. CDR3 nucleotide sequence: TGTGCCAGCACCGGTGCCGGGGGCTCCTATAATTCACCCCTCCACTTT. The encoded protein is CASTGAGGSYNSPLHF.

The J gene is TRBJ2-7, the V gene TRBV11-3, with TRBD1 matching 9 bases. Losses at the gene ends were 4 bases for V and 3 bases for J; bases not matched to a gene: 4. The CDR3 is 14 residues long. Germline loops: CDR1 SGHNT, CDR2 YENEEA. In DNA, the CDR3 is TGTGCCAGCAGCTCCGGACAGGGGAACTACGAGCAGTACTTC. It is translated as CASSSGQGNYEQYF.

V usage is TRBV6-6 and J usage is TRBJ2-7; D not resolved. Germline V CDR1 and CDR2: MNHNY, SVGAGI (reference sequence). V was cut by 4 bases and J by 1 base, with 11 bases left in between. The CDR3 contains 14 residues. The chain's CDR3 is CASSSRVKSYEQYF. CDR3 in DNA: TGTGCCAGCAGTTCCCGCGTCAAGTCCTACGAGCAGTACTTC.

V usage is TRBV6-5 and J usage is TRBJ2-7; D possibly corresponds to TRBD2 (6 bases). V shed 6 bases and J shed 2 bases, with 17 bases lying between them. The length of the CDR3 is 15 residues. CDR1 and CDR2 from the germline V gene are MNHEY and SVGAGI. CDR3 loop: CASRPGTANPYEQYF. The DNA for the CDR3 is TGTGCCAGCAGACCCGGGACTGCAAACCCCTACGAGCAGTACTTC.

This chain links TRBV5-1 with TRBJ2-1; 11 bases match TRBD2. Germline V lookup: CDR1 SGHRS, CDR2 YFSETQ. The CDR3 is 16 residues long. V trimming: 2 bases; J trimming: 10 bases; junction bases outside the gene matches: 11. This CDR3 reads CASSLIFSGRANEQFF. DNA for the CDR3: TGCGCCAGCAGCTTAATTTTTAGCGGGAGGGCGAACGAGCAGTTCTTC. Full variable domain (missing parts from reference TRBV5-1 and TRBJ2-1): KAGVTQTPRYLIKTRGQQVTLSCSPISGHRSVSWYQQTPGQGLQFLFEYFSETQRNKGNFPGRFSGRQFSNSRSEMNVSTLELGDSALYLCASSLIFSGRANEQFFGPGTRLTVL.

The chain carries TRBV6-6 and TRBJ2-7, with TRBD2 matching over 13 bases. V shed 5 bases and J 3 bases; nucleotides not matched to a gene: 4. This CDR3 is 15 amino acids long. Germline-derived CDR1 and CDR2 are MNHNY and SVGAGI (reference sequence). CDR3 residues: CASSQRTSGSYEQYF. The CDR3, as DNA: TGTGCCAGCAGTCAGCGGACTAGCGGGAGCTACGAGCAGTACTTC.

V is TRBV28 and J is TRBJ1-1; D gene ambiguous. CDR3 length: 13 residues. Germline V lookup: CDR1 MDHEN, CDR2 SYDVKM. Trimming stripped 10 bases from V and 4 bases from J, with 16 bases between. In DNA form, the CDR3 reads TGTGCCACAATCTCTTACGAGGCCACTGAAGCTTTCTTT. Encoded protein: CATISYEATEAFF.

The chain uses TRBV7-9 and TRBJ1-2; the match to TRBD1 covers 7 bases. The germline V gene encodes CDR1 SEHNR and CDR2 FQNEAQ (reference sequence). V lost 3 bases and J lost 5; bases outside the gene matches: 6. The CDR3 is 14 amino acids. The CDR3 region has the DNA TGTGCCAGCAGCTTGGTGGGGACAGATTATGGCTACACCTTC. This sequence encodes CASSLVGTDYGYTF.

J is TRBJ1-6 and V is TRBV19; 9 bases fit TRBD1. With 6 bases clipped from V and 11 bases from J, the junction kept 8 bases outside the gene matches. Per the germline V gene, CDR1 is LNHDA and CDR2 is SQIVND (reference sequence). The CDR3 is 14 amino acids. CDR3 sequence: CASSPGQGLTPLHF. The CDR3 bases are TGTGCCAGTAGCCCCGGACAGGGGCTAACACCCCTCCACTTT.

The chain combines TRBV27 with TRBJ2-7; 13 bases are shared with TRBD2. This CDR3 region has 14 residues. Germline CDR1 is MNHEY and CDR2 is SMNVEV (reference sequence). Losses at the gene ends were 6 bases for V and 2 bases for J; bases not matched to a gene: 1. The CDR3 nucleotides are TGTGCCAGCAGGGGGACTAGCGGGGCCTACGAGCAGTACTTC. It is translated as CASRGTSGAYEQYF.

V gene TRBV18 combines with J gene TRBJ1-1; D is unclear. Looked up from germline, CDR1 is KGHSH and CDR2 is LQKENI. The CDR3 has 14 residues. V lost 3 bases to trimming and J lost 1 base, with 9 bases between them. CDR3: CASSPQTSNTEAFF. For the CDR3, the DNA is TGTGCCAGCTCACCTCAAACTTCGAACACTGAAGCTTTCTTT. The variable domain in full, completed from reference TRBV18 and TRBJ1-1, reads NAGVMQNPRHLVRRRGQEARLRCSPMKGHSHVYWYRQLPEEGLKFMVYLQKENIIDESGMPKERFSAEFPKEGPSILRIQQVVRGDSAAYFCASSPQTSNTEAFFGQGTRLTVV.